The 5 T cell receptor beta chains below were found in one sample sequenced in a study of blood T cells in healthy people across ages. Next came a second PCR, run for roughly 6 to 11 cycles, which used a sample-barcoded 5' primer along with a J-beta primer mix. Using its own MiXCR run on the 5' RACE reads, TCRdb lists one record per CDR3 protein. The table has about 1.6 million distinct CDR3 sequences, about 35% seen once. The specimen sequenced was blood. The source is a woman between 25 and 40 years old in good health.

The CDR3 DNA is TGCAGTGCCCCACTTGGACTAGCGGGGGGGCCGCAGTATTTT. Translating gives CSAPLGLAGGPQYF. V gene TRBV20-1 combines with J gene TRBJ2-3; 15 bases align to TRBD2. Unmatched junction bases numbered 8, after V lost 6 bases and J lost 10 bases. CDR1 and CDR2 (germline): DFQATT, SNEGSKA (reference sequence). The CDR3 loop spans 14 amino acids.

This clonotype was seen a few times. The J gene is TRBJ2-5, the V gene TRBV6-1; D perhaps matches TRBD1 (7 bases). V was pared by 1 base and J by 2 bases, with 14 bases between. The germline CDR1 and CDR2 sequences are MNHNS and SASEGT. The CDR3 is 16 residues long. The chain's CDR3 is CASSEGGDSWQETQYF. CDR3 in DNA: TGTGCCAGCAGTGAAGGGGGGGACAGTTGGCAAGAGACCCAGTACTTC.

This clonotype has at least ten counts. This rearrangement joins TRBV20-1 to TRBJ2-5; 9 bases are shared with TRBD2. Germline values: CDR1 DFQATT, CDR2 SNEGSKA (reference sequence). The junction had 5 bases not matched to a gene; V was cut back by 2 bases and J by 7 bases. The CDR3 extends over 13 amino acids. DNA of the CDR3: TGCAGTGCTAGACCTAGCGGGGAAGGGACCCAGTACTTC. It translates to CSARPSGEGTQYF.

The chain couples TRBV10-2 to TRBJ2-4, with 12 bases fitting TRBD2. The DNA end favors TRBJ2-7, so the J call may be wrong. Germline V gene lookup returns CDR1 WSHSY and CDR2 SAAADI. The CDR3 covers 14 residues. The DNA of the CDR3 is TGCGCCAGCAGCCCGACTAGCGGGAGTAGCGAGCAGTACTTC. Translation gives CASSPTSGSSEQYF.

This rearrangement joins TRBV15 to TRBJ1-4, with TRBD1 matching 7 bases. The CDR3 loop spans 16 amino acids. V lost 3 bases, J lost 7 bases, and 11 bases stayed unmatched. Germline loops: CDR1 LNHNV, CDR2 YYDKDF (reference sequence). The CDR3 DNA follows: TGTGCCACCAGCAGGGAGACAGGGCAACTAATTGAAAAACTGTTTTTT. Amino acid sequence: CATSRETGQLIEKLFF.